This T cell receptor (beta chain) was obtained from a study of blood T cells in healthy people across ages. V gave up 2 bases and J gave up 0 bases; unmatched junction bases: 9. CDR3 length equals 18 residues. Germline V gene data show CDR1 as MNHEY and CDR2 as SVGEGT. It was approximately 9 milliliters of peripheral blood that were drawn from each donor. A second about 7 to 12 cycle PCR used barcoded and J-beta primers. TCRdb analysed the 5' RACE reads with MiXCR anew, one entry per CDR3 protein. This sample has some 1.4 million distinct CDR3 sequences, with 42% found just once. Only a few counts were recorded for this clonotype.

This receptor was obtained from a woman between 18 and 29 years old in good health. The genes are TRBV6-2 or TRBV6-3 and TRBJ2-4; 8 nucleotides align to TRBD2. The sequenced sample consisted of blood. CDR3 in amino acids: CASSYSYSGTLAKNIQYF. The CDR3 DNA sequence: TGTGCCAGCAGTTACAGTTATAGCGGGACCTTAGCCAAAAACATTCAGTACTTC.